The sequence of this T cell receptor beta chain was determined in a study of T cells in localized non-small cell lung cancer. Study findings and constraints: Heterogeneity within the tumor remains possible, as just one region underwent sequencing. Longer overall survival accompanied higher blood T cell density. In uninvolved adjacent lung, T cell clonality reached its highest value, exceeding tumor. Median detection of top 100 tumor clones in adjacent lung was roughly 61 clones.

About this clone itself: The antigen is unknown.

Using immunoSEQ multiplex PCR, the repertoire was profiled, and TCRdb retains in-frame clones only, with some absent. In the table there are some 1,400 clones, about 31% of which are singletons. V gave up 0 bases and J gave up 3 bases; unmatched junction bases: 5. Germline V gene data show CDR1 as KGHSH and CDR2 as LQKENI. There are 15 residues in the CDR3. This clonotype was sampled from an older male donor with stage I squamous cell lung carcinoma. The chain combines TRBV18 with TRBJ2-7; 7 nucleotides match TRBD1. Sequencing was performed on lung tumor tissue, taken before any cancer treatment. This CDR3 is CASSPPMGQLYEQYF. CDR3 sequence (DNA): TGTGCCAGCTCACCACCGATGGGACAGCTCTACGAGCAGTACTTC.